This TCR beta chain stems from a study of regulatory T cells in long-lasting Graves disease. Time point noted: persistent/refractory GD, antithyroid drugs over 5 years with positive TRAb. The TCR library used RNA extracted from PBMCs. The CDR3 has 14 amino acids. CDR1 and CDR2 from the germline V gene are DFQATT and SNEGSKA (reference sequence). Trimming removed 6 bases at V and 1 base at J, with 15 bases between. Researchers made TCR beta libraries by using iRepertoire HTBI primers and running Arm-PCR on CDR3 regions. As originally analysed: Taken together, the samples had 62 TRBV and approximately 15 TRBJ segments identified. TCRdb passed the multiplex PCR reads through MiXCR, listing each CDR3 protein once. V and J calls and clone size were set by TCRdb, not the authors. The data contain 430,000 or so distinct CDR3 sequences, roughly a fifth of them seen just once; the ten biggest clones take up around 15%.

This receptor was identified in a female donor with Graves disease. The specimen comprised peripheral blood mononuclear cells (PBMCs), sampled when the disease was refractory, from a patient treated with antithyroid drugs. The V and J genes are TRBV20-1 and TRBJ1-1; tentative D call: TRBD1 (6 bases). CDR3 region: CSARGGATNTEAFF. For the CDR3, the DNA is TGCAGTGCCCGGGGGGGGGCGACGAACACTGAAGCTTTCTTT.